This T cell receptor (beta chain) originates from a study of T cell responses to AZD1222 COVID-19 vaccine. The study, taken as a whole, reports: Seropositive AZD1222 recipients at baseline numbered only six or seven. A mostly white British donor set with more females was recruited, and clonal diversity was possibly underestimated. At 160-218 and 743-854, vaccine-associated CD4 TCRs were dominant, and they spanned spike.

Trimming took off 8 bases at V and 0 bases at J, with 14 bases between the two ends. The CDR3 extends over 14 amino acids. CDR1 is MDHEN and CDR2 is SYDVKM in the germline V gene. Sequencing used immunoSEQ multiplex PCR; TCRdb keeps in-frame clones, though not all of them. The sample has approximately 80,000 clones; roughly 88% are singletons. Details on this clone: No antigen is known for it.

The V gene is TRBV28, the J gene TRBJ2-7; tentatively, D is TRBD1 or TRBD2 (5 bases each). This TCR was sampled from an adult in good health. The source material was peripheral blood, sampled on day 0 of MenACWY control vaccination. The CDR3 is CASAPGTGSYEQYF. The CDR3 coding sequence is TGTGCCAGCGCCCCCGGGACGGGCTCCTACGAGCAGTACTTC.